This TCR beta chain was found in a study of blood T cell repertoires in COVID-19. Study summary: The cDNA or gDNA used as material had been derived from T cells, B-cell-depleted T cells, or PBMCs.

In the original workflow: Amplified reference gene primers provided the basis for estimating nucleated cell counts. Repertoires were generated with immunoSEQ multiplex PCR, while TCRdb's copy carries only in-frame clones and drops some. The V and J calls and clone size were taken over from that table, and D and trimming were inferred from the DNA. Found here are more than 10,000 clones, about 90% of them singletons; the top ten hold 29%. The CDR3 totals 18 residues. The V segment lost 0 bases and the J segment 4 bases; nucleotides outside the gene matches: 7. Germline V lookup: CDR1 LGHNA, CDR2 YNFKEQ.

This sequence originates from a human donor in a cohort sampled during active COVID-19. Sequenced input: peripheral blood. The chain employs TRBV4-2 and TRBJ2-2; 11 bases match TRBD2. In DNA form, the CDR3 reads TGTGCCAGCAGCCAAGATCTACTAGCGGGAGCCACCACCGGGGAGCTGTTTTTT. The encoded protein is CASSQDLLAGATTGELFF.